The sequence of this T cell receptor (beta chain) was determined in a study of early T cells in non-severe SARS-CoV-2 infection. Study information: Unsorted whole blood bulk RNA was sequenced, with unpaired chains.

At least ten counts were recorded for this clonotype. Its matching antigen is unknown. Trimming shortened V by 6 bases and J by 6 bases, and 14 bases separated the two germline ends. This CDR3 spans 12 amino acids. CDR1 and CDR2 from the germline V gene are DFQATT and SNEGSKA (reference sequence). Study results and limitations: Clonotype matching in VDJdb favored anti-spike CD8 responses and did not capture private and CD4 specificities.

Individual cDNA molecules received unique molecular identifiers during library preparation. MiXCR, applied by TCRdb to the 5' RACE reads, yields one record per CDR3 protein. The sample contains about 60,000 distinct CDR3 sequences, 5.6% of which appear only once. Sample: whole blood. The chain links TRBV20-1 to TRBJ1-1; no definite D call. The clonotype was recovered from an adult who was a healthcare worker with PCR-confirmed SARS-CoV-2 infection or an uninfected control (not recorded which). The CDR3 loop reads CSAPRAASEAFF. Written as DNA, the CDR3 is TGCAGTGCCCCGAGGGCGGCTTCTGAAGCTTTCTTT.